These 10 T cell receptor beta chains were sequenced from one sample in a study of OX40 agonist ivuxolimab in advanced cancers. Method: immunoSEQ multiplex PCR; TCRdb's copy keeps in-frame clones and lacks some. The table records roughly 43,000 clones, around 91% of them present only once. The material sequenced was CD4+ or CD8+ T cells sorted from blood, taken in a trial of the OX40 agonist ivuxolimab. The receptors derive from an adult with an advanced solid tumor such as melanoma, head and neck, liver or kidney cancer.

The chain couples TRBV19 to TRBJ2-2; perhaps D is TRBD1 or TRBD2 (7 bases each). The germline CDR1 and CDR2 sequences are LNHDA and SQIVND (reference sequence). Trimming pared 10 bases from V and 6 bases from J, leaving 15 bases between. The CDR3 contains 13 residues. The chain's CDR3 is CATSPGGAGELFF. The CDR3 region has the DNA TGTGCCACCTCTCCAGGGGGGGCCGGGGAGCTGTTTTTT.

This clone occurred once. The chain joins TRBV7-9 to TRBJ1-1; 7 bases map to TRBD1. Per germline, CDR1 SEHNR and CDR2 FQNEAQ (reference sequence). The trim removed 5 bases at V and 1 base at J, leaving 7 bases unmatched. The CDR3 has 15 amino acids. The CDR3 DNA is TGTGCCAGCAGCGAGGGTCCAGGGGGGAACACTGAAGCTTTCTTT. Encoded protein: CASSEGPGGNTEAFF. Complete variable domain (other parts from reference TRBV7-9 and TRBJ1-1): DTGVSQNPRHKITKRGQNVTFRCDPISEHNRLYWYRQTLGQGPEFLTYFQNEAQLEKSRLLSDRFSAERPKGSFSTLEIQRTEQGDSAMYLCASSEGPGGNTEAFFGQGTRLTVV.

This CDR3 reads CASSLGSSYEQYF. Written as DNA, the CDR3 is TGTGCCAGCAGCCTAGGGAGCTCCTACGAGCAGTACTTC. This rearrangement joins TRBV11-2 to TRBJ2-7; D might be TRBD2 (5 bases). This CDR3 region has 13 residues. V lost 5 bases, J lost 0 bases, and 8 bases lay in between. Germline V CDR1 and CDR2: SGHAT, FQNNGV.

CDR3 residues: CASSGGLAGGPMKSYNEQFF. For the CDR3, the DNA is TGTGCCAGCAGCGGGGGACTAGCGGGAGGGCCTATGAAGTCCTACAATGAGCAGTTCTTC. This rearrangement joins TRBV13 to TRBJ2-1; 16 positions match TRBD2. The V gene end was trimmed by 5 bases and the J gene end by 1 base; junction bases not matched to a gene: 11. The CDR3 has 20 residues. Per germline, CDR1 PRHDT and CDR2 FYEKMQ (reference sequence).

This rearrangement joins TRBV9 to TRBJ2-3; D is perhaps TRBD1 or TRBD2 (7 bases each). Germline V lookup: CDR1 SGDLS, CDR2 YYNGEE. V lost 0 bases, J lost 2 bases, and 16 bases lay in between. The CDR3 runs 17 residues. CDR3 amino acids: CASSVEGGGGPTDTQYF. The CDR3 DNA is TGTGCCAGCAGCGTAGAGGGAGGGGGCGGTCCCACAGATACGCAGTATTTT.

The V gene is TRBV9, the J gene TRBJ2-4; D is ambiguous. The V end was cut by 0 bases, the J end by 5 bases, with 12 bases between. Germline-derived CDR1 and CDR2 are SGDLS and YYNGEE. The CDR3 totals 15 residues. CDR3 region: CASSVDGSDQNIQYF. The CDR3 region has the DNA TGTGCCAGCAGCGTAGATGGGTCAGACCAAAACATTCAGTACTTC.

The gene calls are TRBV5-6 and TRBJ2-7, with TRBD1 matching 9 bases. The CDR3 consists of 15 residues. Looked up from germline, CDR1 is SGHDT and CDR2 is YYEEEE. V lost 4 bases, J lost 3 bases, and 8 bases stayed unmatched. The CDR3 sequence: CASSVPTGGGYEQYF. In DNA, the CDR3 is TGTGCCAGCAGCGTACCGACAGGGGGGGGCTACGAGCAGTACTTC.

A word on this clone: An end of the junction does not agree with germline; a read error may underlie this. The chain employs TRBV7-7 and TRBJ2-1; 11 bases agree with TRBD2. Germline assignment: CDR1 SSHAT and CDR2 FNYEAQ (reference sequence). The CDR3 has 16 residues. CDR3 protein: CASSPLTSGGHNEQFF. The CDR3 DNA reads TGTGCTAGCAGCCCGTTAACTAGCGGGGGACACAATGAGCAGTTCTTC.

CDR3 DNA: TGTGCCACCAGCAGAATATCAATAGCGGGGCAAGAGACCCAGTACTTC. Its protein product is CATSRISIAGQETQYF. The chain is built from TRBV15 and TRBJ2-5; 8 bases match TRBD2. Trimming at V came to 2 bases and at J to 2 bases, leaving 7 bases not matched to a gene. The CDR3 is 16 residues long. Germline assignment: CDR1 LNHNV and CDR2 YYDKDF (reference sequence).

This clone has only a few counts. The V gene is TRBV10-3, the J gene TRBJ1-5; the match to TRBD1 covers 9 bases. The germline V gene encodes CDR1 ENHRY and CDR2 SYGVKD. The CDR3 spans 15 residues. The ends lost 6 bases at V and 4 bases at J; junction bases unmatched: 7. This CDR3 reads CAIRSGQGNNQPQHF. CDR3 nucleotides: TGTGCCATCAGATCGGGACAGGGCAATAATCAGCCCCAGCATTTT.